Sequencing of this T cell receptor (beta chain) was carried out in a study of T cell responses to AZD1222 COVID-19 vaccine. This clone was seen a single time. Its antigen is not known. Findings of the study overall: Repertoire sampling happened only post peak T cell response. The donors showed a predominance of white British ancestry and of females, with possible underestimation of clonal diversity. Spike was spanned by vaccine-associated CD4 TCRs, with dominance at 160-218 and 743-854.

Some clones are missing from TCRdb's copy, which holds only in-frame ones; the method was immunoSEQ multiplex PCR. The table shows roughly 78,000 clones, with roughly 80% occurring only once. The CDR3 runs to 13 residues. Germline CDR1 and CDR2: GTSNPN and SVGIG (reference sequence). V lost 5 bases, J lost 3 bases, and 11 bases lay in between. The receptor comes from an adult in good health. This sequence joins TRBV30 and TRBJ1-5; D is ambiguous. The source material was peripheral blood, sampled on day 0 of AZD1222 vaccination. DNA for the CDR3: TGTGCCTGGGGTGGGCTTGACAATCAGCCCCAGCATTTT. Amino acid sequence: CAWGGLDNQPQHF.